The next 16 T cell receptor beta chains were all read from a single sample in a study of blood T cell dynamics during melanoma immunotherapy. Clones were read by immunoSEQ multiplex PCR, and TCRdb kept only the in-frame ones, dropping some. The table shows more than 10,000 clones, with approximately 84% occurring only once. The time point is: pre-treatment baseline. The specimen comprised blood, sampled from a patient treated with checkpoint blockade. The receptors here all came from a human donor with melanoma.

This clone showed up just once. The chain recombines TRBV5-1 with TRBJ2-5; 10 nucleotides line up with TRBD2. Germline V gives CDR1 SGHRS, CDR2 YFSETQ. The length of the CDR3 is 17 residues. Losses at the gene ends were 0 bases for V and 2 bases for J; bases not matched to a gene: 7. In nucleotides, the CDR3 is TGCGCCAGCAGCTTGGCCCAACTAGCGGGGTTGCAAGAGACCCAGTACTTC. Its protein is CASSLAQLAGLQETQYF.

The chain carries TRBV7-3 and TRBJ2-1; TRBD2 matches 12 bases. The ends lost 6 bases at V and 8 bases at J; junction bases unmatched: 8. The CDR3 totals 15 residues. Germline loops: CDR1 SGHTA, CDR2 FQGTGA. CDR3 sequence (DNA): TGTGCCAGCAGTTTTGCGACTAGCGGGGGACATGAGCAGTTCTTC. This sequence encodes CASSFATSGGHEQFF. Using reference TRBV7-3 and TRBJ2-1 for the parts outside the CDR3, the full variable domain is GAGVSQTPSNKVTEKGKYVELRCDPISGHTALYWYRQSLGQGPEFLIYFQGTGAADDSGLPNDRFFAVRPEGSVSTLKIQRTERGDSAVYLCASSFATSGGHEQFFGPGTRLTVL.

The chain has TRBV27 and TRBJ2-3; 7 bases map to TRBD2. V was clipped by 5 bases and J by 1 base; unmatched bases: 3. Looked up from germline, CDR1 is MNHEY and CDR2 is SMNVEV (reference sequence). The CDR3 is made up of 14 amino acids. In DNA form, the CDR3 reads TGTGCCAGCAGTCCCGGACTAGGCACAGATACGCAGTATTTT. Its translation: CASSPGLGTDTQYF.

The chain couples TRBV29-1 to TRBJ2-7; 9 bases match TRBD1. The CDR3 contains 14 residues. Germline V gives CDR1 SQVTM, CDR2 ANQGSEA. Trimming removed 2 bases from V and 4 bases from J; junction bases left unmatched: 6. The CDR3: CSVELQGARYEQYF. The CDR3 nucleotides are TGCAGCGTTGAACTACAGGGGGCCCGTTACGAGCAGTACTTC.

The chain links TRBV6-5 to TRBJ2-7; 7 bases are a match to TRBD1. V was pared by 4 bases and J by 3 bases, with 3 bases of the junction left unmatched. This CDR3 comprises 13 residues. The germline gives CDR1 MNHEY, CDR2 SVGAGI. The CDR3 sequence: CASSSGTVYEQYF. The CDR3 DNA sequence: TGTGCCAGCAGTTCCGGGACAGTCTACGAGCAGTACTTC.

The V and J genes are TRBV5-4 and TRBJ2-1, with TRBD2 matching 9 bases. Trimming removed 4 bases from V and 6 bases from J; junction bases left unmatched: 8. Germline V gene data show CDR1 as SGHNT and CDR2 as YYREEE (reference sequence). This CDR3 has 15 residues. The CDR3 sequence: CASSKPGLAVNEQFF. CDR3 in DNA: TGTGCCAGCAGCAAACCGGGACTAGCCGTCAATGAGCAGTTCTTC.

The rearrangement links TRBV5-6 to TRBJ1-1; D uncertain. The CDR3 is made up of 13 amino acids. V gave up 4 bases and J gave up 3 bases, with 10 bases separating them. CDR1 and CDR2 from the germline V gene are SGHDT and YYEEEE. For the CDR3, the DNA is TGTGCCAGCAGCCCCCATTCCCACACTGAAGCTTTCTTT. Translated: CASSPHSHTEAFF.

The chain uses TRBV9 and TRBJ2-7; 14 nucleotides match TRBD2. With 4 bases clipped from V and 4 bases from J, the junction kept 4 bases outside the gene matches. This CDR3 spans 15 amino acids. Germline CDR1 reads SGDLS; CDR2 reads YYNGEE. Here the CDR3 DNA reads TGTGCCAGCAGCCCCGGGACTAGCGGGGGTTACGAGCAGTACTTC. Translated, it gives CASSPGTSGGYEQYF.

The V call is TRBV19, the J call TRBJ1-1; 8 bases line up with TRBD1. CDR3 length: 15 residues. Losses at the gene ends were 1 base for V and 3 bases for J; bases not matched to a gene: 4. The germline gives CDR1 LNHDA, CDR2 SQIVND (reference sequence). In nucleotides, the CDR3 is TGTGCCAGTAGTATAGCCGGGACAGGATACACTGAAGCTTTCTTT. This codes for CASSIAGTGYTEAFF.

V usage is TRBV10-3 and J usage is TRBJ2-3, with 10 bases that match TRBD2. Germline loops: CDR1 ENHRY, CDR2 SYGVKD. This CDR3 region has 15 residues. J gave up 2 bases and V 5 bases, and 4 bases lay outside the gene matches. The DNA of the CDR3 is TGTGCCATCAGTAGTAGCGGGGGGCTCACAGATACGCAGTATTTT. This gives the protein CAISSSGGLTDTQYF.

The J gene is TRBJ2-7, the V gene TRBV28, with D tentatively TRBD2 (7 bases). V lost 8 bases to trimming and J lost 0 bases, with 17 bases between them. CDR1 is MDHEN, CDR2 SYDVKM, per germline. The CDR3 runs 15 residues. This CDR3 reads CASCRGGLSSYEQYF. CDR3 nucleotides: TGTGCCAGCTGCCGCGGGGGCCTCAGCTCCTACGAGCAGTACTTC.

The rearrangement joins TRBV7-3 to TRBJ2-2; the match to TRBD2 covers 8 bases. The junction had 0 bases not matched to a gene; V was cut back by 3 bases and J by 0 bases. This CDR3 contains 15 residues. Germline CDR1 is SGHTA and CDR2 is FQGTGA. Written as DNA, the CDR3 is TGTGCCAGCAGCTTGGGACTAGCGAACACCGGGGAGCTGTTTTTT. Its translation is CASSLGLANTGELFF.

The chain combines TRBV19 with TRBJ2-1; D gene uncertain. The V end lost 5 bases, the J end lost 5 bases, and 19 bases lay between the germline ends. Germline V gene sequence: CDR1 LNHDA, CDR2 SQIVND (reference sequence). The CDR3 length is 16 residues. CDR3 bases: TGTGCCAGTAGTCCCCGGCGTTCCGGGTTCGACAATGAGCAGTTCTTC. It codes for CASSPRRSGFDNEQFF.

The V call is TRBV4-3, the J call TRBJ1-2; D remains ambiguous. The CDR3 loop spans 16 amino acids. Trimming stripped 0 bases from V and 2 bases from J, with 13 bases between. Per germline, CDR1 LGHNA and CDR2 YSLEER. CDR3 sequence: CASSQDFGTQNYGYTF. For the CDR3, the DNA is TGCGCCAGCAGCCAAGACTTCGGAACACAAAACTATGGCTACACCTTC.

The chain joins TRBV7-2 to TRBJ1-6, with D hard to call. The CDR3 spans 15 residues. CDR1 and CDR2 from the germline V gene are SGHTA and FQGNSA. Trimming removed 3 bases from V and 1 base from J, with 7 bases in between. CDR3 nucleotide sequence: TGTGCCAGCAGCTTCACAGAGTCCTATAATTCACCCCTCCACTTT. Protein product: CASSFTESYNSPLHF.

The chain joins TRBV29-1 to TRBJ2-5; D possibly matches TRBD1 or TRBD2 (5 bases each). Trimming left V 5 bases short and J 2 bases short, with 12 bases between. Per germline, CDR1 SQVTM and CDR2 ANQGSEA. The CDR3 length is 13 residues. The CDR3 region is CSVTIGGQETQYF. The DNA for the CDR3 is TGCAGCGTTACGATTGGGGGACAAGAGACCCAGTACTTC.